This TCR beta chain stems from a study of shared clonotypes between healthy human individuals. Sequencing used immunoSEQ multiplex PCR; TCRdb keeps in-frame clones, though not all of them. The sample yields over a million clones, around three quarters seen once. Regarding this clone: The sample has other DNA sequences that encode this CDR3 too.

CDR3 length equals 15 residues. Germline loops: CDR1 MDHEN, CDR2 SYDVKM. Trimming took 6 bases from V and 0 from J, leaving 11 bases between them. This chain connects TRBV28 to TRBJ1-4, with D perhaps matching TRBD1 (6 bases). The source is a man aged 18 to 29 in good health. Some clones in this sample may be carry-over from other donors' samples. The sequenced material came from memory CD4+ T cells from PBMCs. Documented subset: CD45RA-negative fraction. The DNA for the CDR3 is TGTGCCAGCAGCCTGGCAGGGGCAACTAATGAAAAACTGTTTTTT. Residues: CASSLAGATNEKLFF.